The present T cell receptor (beta chain) was sequenced within a study of shared clonotypes between healthy human individuals. This clone was seen at least ten times. Mismatch with germline at one junction end may stem from a read error. This CDR3 is built from 13 residues. Germline V lookup: CDR1 SGHTA, CDR2 FQGNSA. The table came from immunoSEQ multiplex PCR; TCRdb's copy has only in-frame clones and leaves some out. The table has 1 million to 1.3 million clones, 78% seen once. J is TRBJ2-7 and V is TRBV7-2; D might be TRBD1 (6 bases). Sequenced material: memory CD4+ T cells from PBMCs. Subset meaning: CD45RA-negative fraction. This clonotype was sampled from a man younger than 35 in good health. Some clones in this sample may be carry-over from other donors' samples. The CDR3, as DNA: TGTGCCAGCAACTTACAGGGAACCTACGAGCAGTACTTC. Amino acid sequence: CASNLQGTYEQYF.